The entry below describes one TCR beta chain. Antigen specificity is unknown. The data derive from a study of T cell clusters in autoimmune cytopenias. Overall study: The median distinct TRB clonotype count was approximately 2,500 per sample, from a median approximately 52,000 reads. Notes on the study in general: Clustering suggested that physiological T cell clusters were missing in primary autoimmune cytopenia patients.

The CDR3 totals 13 residues. Germline V CDR1 and CDR2: SGHRS, YFSETQ. Each sample's input was 250 ng genomic DNA, 38,000 or so genome equivalents. Multiplex touch-down PCR amplified TRB using TRB-A and TRB-B pools in one tube. TCRdb re-called the multiplex PCR reads and shows each CDR3 protein once, DNA omitted. The sample spans several thousand distinct CDR3 sequences; the ten largest clones claim approximately 4.7%. The rearrangement uses TRBV5-1 and TRBJ2-5; TCRdb lists TRBD2, though no DNA is available to test this call. The sample comprised peripheral blood. The receptor was isolated from a human donor with an autoimmune cytopenia or autoimmune hepatitis (not recorded which). The CDR3 loop reads CASSFMEVGTQYF.